This TCR beta chain emerged from a study of blood T cell repertoires in COVID-19. At the level of the study: Acute and convalescent COVID-19 samples came from the United States, Italy and Spain. The analysed material was cDNA or gDNA that came from T cells, B-cell-depleted T cells, or PBMCs.

In this sample, this clone turned up a few times. This CDR3 spans 12 amino acids. V was trimmed by 0 bases and J by 4 bases, leaving 4 bases between them. The germline gives CDR1 GTSNPN, CDR2 SVGIG (reference sequence). In the authors' methods: Amplifying reference gene primers gave estimates of nucleated cell counts. The method was immunoSEQ multiplex PCR; TCRdb's version includes in-frame clones alone and lacks a portion of them. That table is the source of V, J and clone size, and D and trimming were worked out from the DNA. This sample has 75,000 to 95,000 clones, with 80% to 85% found just once. The sequencing sample was made of peripheral blood. The rearrangement uses TRBV30 and TRBJ1-3; D is ambiguous. The sequence came from a man aged 55-75 years with acute or convalescent COVID-19. CDR3 protein: CAWSVHGNTIYF. The CDR3 DNA sequence: TGTGCCTGGAGTGTACACGGAAACACCATATATTTT.